The present T cell receptor (beta chain) was sequenced within a study of early T cells in non-severe SARS-CoV-2 infection. Study-level information: The study sequenced bulk RNA from unsorted whole blood, with chains unpaired. Broader study findings: Anti-spike CD8 responses were favored in VDJdb matching, and private and CD4 specificities were missed.

Individual cDNA molecules received unique molecular identifiers during library preparation. From the 5' RACE reads, TCRdb called clonotypes with MiXCR, one entry per CDR3 protein. There are approximately 110,000 distinct CDR3 sequences in the sample; 14% to 15% occur only once, and 21% lies in the top ten. This clonotype appeared a few times. Its antigen is unidentified. The sample comprised whole blood. The TCR comes from an adult who was a healthcare worker with PCR-confirmed SARS-CoV-2 infection or an uninfected control (not recorded which).

The CDR3 loop reads CAWNYGTENSPLHF. In DNA form, the CDR3 reads TGTGCCTGGAATTACGGGACGGAGAATTCACCCCTCCACTTT. The genes are TRBV30 and TRBJ1-6, with D possibly matching TRBD1 (5 bases). Germline assignment: CDR1 GTSNPN and CDR2 SVGIG (reference sequence). V lost 4 bases and J 7 bases, leaving 14 bases between the germline ends. The CDR3 covers 14 residues. Based on the CDR3 plus reference TRBV30 and TRBJ1-6, the full variable domain is SQTIHQWPATLVQPVGSPLSLECTVEGTSNPNLYWYRQAAGRGLQLLFYSVGIGQISSEVPQNLSASRPQDRQFILSSKKLLLSDSGFYLCAWNYGTENSPLHFGNGTRLTVT.